This TCR beta chain was recovered during a study of beta chain features in type 1 diabetes. This clone was detected a few times. As yet, its antigen is unknown. Trimming removed 4 bases at V and 4 bases at J, with 13 bases between. Germline CDR1 and CDR2: GTSNPN and SVGIG (reference sequence). There are 13 residues in the CDR3. Investigators reverse transcribed all isolated RNA, so they sequenced expressed TCRB transcripts. The method was immunoSEQ multiplex PCR; TCRdb's version includes in-frame clones alone and lacks a portion of them. This sample has some 350,000 clones, with about 13% found just once. Study-wide points: Significant though moderate, a shortening of TCRB CDR3s appeared in all four CD4+ subsets of Type 1 diabetes patients. Any HLA-type effect on TCRB rearrangement remained unresolved here.

The receptor's source is a young woman with type 1 diabetes. The rearrangement uses TRBV30 and TRBJ1-2; the D is unclear. The sample comprised naive CD4+ T cells from blood. The CDR3 sequence is CAWTLEYFYGYTF. DNA for the CDR3: TGTGCCTGGACCTTGGAGTACTTCTATGGCTACACCTTC. Using reference TRBV30 and TRBJ1-2 for the parts outside the CDR3, the full variable domain is SQTIHQWPATLVQPVGSPLSLECTVEGTSNPNLYWYRQAAGRGLQLLFYSVGIGQISSEVPQNLSASRPQDRQFILSSKKLLLSDSGFYLCAWTLEYFYGYTFGSGTRLTVV.